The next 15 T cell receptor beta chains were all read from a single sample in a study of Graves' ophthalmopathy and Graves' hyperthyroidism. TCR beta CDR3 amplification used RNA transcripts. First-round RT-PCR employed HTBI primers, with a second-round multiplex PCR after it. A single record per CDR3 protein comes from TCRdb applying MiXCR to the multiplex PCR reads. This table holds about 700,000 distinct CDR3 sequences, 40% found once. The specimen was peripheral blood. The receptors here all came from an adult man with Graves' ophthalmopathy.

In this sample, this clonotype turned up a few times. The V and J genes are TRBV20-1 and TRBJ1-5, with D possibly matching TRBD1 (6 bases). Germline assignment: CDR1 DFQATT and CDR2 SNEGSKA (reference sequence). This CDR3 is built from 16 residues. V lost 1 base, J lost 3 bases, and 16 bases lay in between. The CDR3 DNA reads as TGCAGTGCTAGAGCCTTACAGGGTCGAAACAATCAGCCCCAGCATTTT. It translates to CSARALQGRNNQPQHF.

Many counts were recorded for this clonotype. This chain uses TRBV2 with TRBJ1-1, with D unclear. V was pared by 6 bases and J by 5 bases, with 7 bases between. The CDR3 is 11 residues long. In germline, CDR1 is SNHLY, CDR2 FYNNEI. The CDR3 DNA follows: TGTGCCAGCAGGGACCCGACTGAAGCTTTCTTT. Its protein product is CASRDPTEAFF.

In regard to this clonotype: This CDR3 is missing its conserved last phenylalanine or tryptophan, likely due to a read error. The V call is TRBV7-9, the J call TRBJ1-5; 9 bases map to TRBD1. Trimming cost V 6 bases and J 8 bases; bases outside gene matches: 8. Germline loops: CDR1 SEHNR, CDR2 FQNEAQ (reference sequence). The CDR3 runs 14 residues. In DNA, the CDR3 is TGTGCCAGCAGTCTCGACAGGGGGGTAGAGCCCCAGCATCTT. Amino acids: CASSLDRGVEPQHL.

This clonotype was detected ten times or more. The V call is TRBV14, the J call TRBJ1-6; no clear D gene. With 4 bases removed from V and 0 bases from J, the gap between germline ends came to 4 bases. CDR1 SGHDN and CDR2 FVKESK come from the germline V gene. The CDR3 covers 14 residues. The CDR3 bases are TGTGCCAGCAGCCTCAGCTCCTATAATTCACCCCTCCACTTT. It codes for CASSLSSYNSPLHF.

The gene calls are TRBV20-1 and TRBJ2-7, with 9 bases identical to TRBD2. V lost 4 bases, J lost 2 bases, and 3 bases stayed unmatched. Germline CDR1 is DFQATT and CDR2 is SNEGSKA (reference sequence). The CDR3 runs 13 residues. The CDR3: CSATAGGAYEQYF. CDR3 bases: TGCAGTGCTACAGCGGGGGGAGCCTACGAGCAGTACTTC.

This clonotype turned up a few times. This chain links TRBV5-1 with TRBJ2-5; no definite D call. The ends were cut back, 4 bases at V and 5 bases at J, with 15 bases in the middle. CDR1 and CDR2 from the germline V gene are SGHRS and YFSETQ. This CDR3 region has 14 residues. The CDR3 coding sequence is TGCGCCAGCAGCCCGGGCCTCACCGGGGAGACCCAGTACTTC. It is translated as CASSPGLTGETQYF.

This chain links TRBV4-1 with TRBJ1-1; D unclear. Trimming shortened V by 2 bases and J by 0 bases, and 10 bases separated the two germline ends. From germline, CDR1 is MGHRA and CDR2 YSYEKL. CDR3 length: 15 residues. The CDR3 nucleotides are TGCGCCAGCAGCCAAACGCAAATGATGAACACTGAAGCTTTCTTT. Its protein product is CASSQTQMMNTEAFF.

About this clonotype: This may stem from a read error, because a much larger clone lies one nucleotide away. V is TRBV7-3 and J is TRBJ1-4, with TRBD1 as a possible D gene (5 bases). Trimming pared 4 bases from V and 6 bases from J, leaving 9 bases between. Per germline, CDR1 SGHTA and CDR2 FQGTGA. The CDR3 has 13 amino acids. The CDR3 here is CASSWRGDEKLFF. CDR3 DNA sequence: TGTGCCAGCAGCTGGCGGGGGGATGAAAAACTGTTTTTT.

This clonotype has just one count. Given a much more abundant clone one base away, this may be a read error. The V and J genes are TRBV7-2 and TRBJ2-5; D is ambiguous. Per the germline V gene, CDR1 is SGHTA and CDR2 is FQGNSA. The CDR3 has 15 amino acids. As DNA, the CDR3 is TGTGCCAGCACCAGCCAAGGGCGGTTACAAGAGACCCGGTACTTC. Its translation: CASTSQGRLQETRYF.

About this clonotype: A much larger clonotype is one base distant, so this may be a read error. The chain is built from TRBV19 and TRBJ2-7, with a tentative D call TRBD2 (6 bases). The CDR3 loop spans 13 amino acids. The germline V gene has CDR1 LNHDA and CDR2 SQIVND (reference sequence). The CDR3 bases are TGTGCCAGTAGCGGGGAGGCGGCCTACGGGCAGTACTTC. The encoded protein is CASSGEAAYGQYF.

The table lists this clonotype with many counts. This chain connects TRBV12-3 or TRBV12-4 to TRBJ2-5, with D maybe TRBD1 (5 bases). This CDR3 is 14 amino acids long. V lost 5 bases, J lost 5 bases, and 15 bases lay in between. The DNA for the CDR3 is TGTGCCAGCAGTCTCGACAGAGGTGTTGAGACCCAGTACTTC. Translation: CASSLDRGVETQYF.

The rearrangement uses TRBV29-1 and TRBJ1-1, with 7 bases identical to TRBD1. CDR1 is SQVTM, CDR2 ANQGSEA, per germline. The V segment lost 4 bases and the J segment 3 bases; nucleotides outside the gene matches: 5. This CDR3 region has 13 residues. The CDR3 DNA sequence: TGCAGCGTTGCCACAGGGGTTCACACTGAAGCTTTCTTT. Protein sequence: CSVATGVHTEAFF. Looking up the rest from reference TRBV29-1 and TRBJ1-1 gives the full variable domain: SAVISQKPSRDICQRGTSLTIQCQVDSQVTMMFWYRQQPGQSLTLIATANQGSEATYESGFVIDKFPISRPNLTFSTLTVSNMSPEDSSIYLCSVATGVHTEAFFGQGTRLTVV.

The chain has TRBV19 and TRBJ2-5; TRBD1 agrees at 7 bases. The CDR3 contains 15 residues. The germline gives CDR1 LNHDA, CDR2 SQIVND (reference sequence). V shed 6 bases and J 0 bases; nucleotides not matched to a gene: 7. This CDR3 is CASRTTGLYQETQYF. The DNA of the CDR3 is TGTGCCAGTAGGACGACAGGGCTGTACCAAGAGACCCAGTACTTC.

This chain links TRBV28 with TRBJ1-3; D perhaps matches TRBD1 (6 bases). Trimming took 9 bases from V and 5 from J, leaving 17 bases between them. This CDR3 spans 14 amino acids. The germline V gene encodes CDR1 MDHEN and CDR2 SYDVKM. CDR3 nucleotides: TGTGCCAGTAGCCGACAGGCCCTGAGAAACACCATATATTTT. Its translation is CASSRQALRNTIYF.

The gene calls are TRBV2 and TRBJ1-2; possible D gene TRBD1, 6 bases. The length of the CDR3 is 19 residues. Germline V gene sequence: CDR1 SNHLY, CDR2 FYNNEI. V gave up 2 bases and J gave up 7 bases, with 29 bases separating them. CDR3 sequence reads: CASSEPHTGIPLVRGGYTF. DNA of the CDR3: TGTGCCAGCAGTGAACCTCACACAGGGATCCCCCTAGTAAGGGGTGGCTACACCTTC. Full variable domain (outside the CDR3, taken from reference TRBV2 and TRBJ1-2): EPEVTQTPSHQVTQMGQEVILRCVPISNHLYFYWYRQILGQKVEFLVSFYNNEISEKSEIFDDQFSVERPDGSNFTLKIRSTKLEDSAMYFCASSEPHTGIPLVRGGYTFGSGTRLTVV.